This T cell receptor (beta chain) was found in a study of immune evolution from preneoplasia to lung adenocarcinoma. Study conclusions and caveats: Normal lung had highest clonality; later lesions appeared denser, more diverse.

Between the trimmed V and J ends, which lost 6 bases and 1 base, there was a span of 4 bases. The CDR3 contains 11 residues. Germline CDR1 reads MDHEN; CDR2 reads SYDVKM. Resections took place in Japan or China from about 2013 to 2018. H&E slides confirmed each diagnosis, reviewed by two pathologists independently. Clones were read by immunoSEQ multiplex PCR, and TCRdb kept only the in-frame ones, dropping some. The sample lists 9,500 to 15,000 clones, about 84% occurring once. Regarding this clone: Its target is not known.

Sequenced input: FFPE tissue from an adenomatous hyperplasia lung lesion. Noted subset: atypical adenomatous hyperplasia (AAH), lung preneoplasia. The source of this sequence is a person between 50 and 69 years old with lung adenocarcinoma. This sequence joins TRBV28 and TRBJ2-7; no clear D. CDR3 loop: CASSASYEQYF. The CDR3 DNA sequence: TGTGCCAGCAGCGCTTCCTACGAGCAGTACTTC.